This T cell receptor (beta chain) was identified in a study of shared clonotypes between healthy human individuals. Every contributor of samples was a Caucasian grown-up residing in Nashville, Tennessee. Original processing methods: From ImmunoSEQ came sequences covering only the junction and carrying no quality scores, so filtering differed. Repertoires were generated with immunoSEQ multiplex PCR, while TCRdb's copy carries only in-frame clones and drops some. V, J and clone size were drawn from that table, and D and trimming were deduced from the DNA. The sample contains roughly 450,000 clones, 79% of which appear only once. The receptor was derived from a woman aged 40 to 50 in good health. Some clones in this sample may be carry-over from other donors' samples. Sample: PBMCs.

The CDR3 DNA reads TGCAGCTCCCTGCTTGGGGTAGCCCAAGAGACCCAGTACTTC. Encoded protein: CSSLLGVAQETQYF. The rearrangement joins TRBV29-1 to TRBJ2-5; D gene ambiguous. V was cut by 8 bases and J by 1 base, with 17 bases left in between. Germline-derived CDR1 and CDR2 are SQVTM and ANQGSEA. The CDR3 spans 14 residues.